Following are 18 T cell receptor beta chains from one sample sequenced in a study of cytomegalovirus exposure and HLA in healthy donors. The study ran its PCR with 60 Vbeta and 13 Jbeta primers. Method: immunoSEQ multiplex PCR; TCRdb's copy keeps in-frame clones and lacks some. This sample carries approximately 150,000 clones, about 75% of them seen once, and the ten largest clones take 7% to 8.5%. The sequenced sample consisted of PBMCs. The origin of the receptors is a male donor in good health and CMV-seropositive.

The gene calls are TRBV4-3 and TRBJ2-6; D possibly corresponds to TRBD1 (5 bases). The V and J ends lost 3 bases and 1 base respectively, with 7 bases between them. Germline V gene sequence: CDR1 LGHNA, CDR2 YSLEER. The CDR3 is 15 residues long. CDR3 nucleotide sequence: TGCGCCAGCAGCCAGGCAGGGTCTGGGGCCAACGTCCTGACTTTC. It yields the protein CASSQAGSGANVLTF.

There are a few counts of this clone. The chain couples TRBV6-6 to TRBJ1-1; 12 nucleotides agree with TRBD1. The ends lost 6 bases at V and 4 bases at J; junction bases unmatched: 9. The CDR3 is made up of 16 amino acids. Germline CDR1 and CDR2: MNHNY and SVGAGI (reference sequence). The CDR3 here is CASRNSPGQGATEAFF. The CDR3 DNA reads TGTGCCAGCAGAAATTCTCCGGGACAGGGGGCCACTGAAGCTTTCTTT.

The CDR3 DNA is TGTGCCAGCAGCCTAGGGCAGGGAGGAGGTGATACGCAGTATTTT. This codes for CASSLGQGGGDTQYF. The rearrangement uses TRBV7-9 and TRBJ2-3; D is possibly TRBD2 (6 bases). V was clipped by 5 bases and J by 6 bases, with 18 bases between them. This CDR3 comprises 15 residues. The germline gives CDR1 SEHNR, CDR2 FQNEAQ (reference sequence).

This chain connects TRBV4-3 to TRBJ1-6; D remains unclear. CDR1 LGHNA and CDR2 YSLEER come from the germline V gene. The V end was cut by 0 bases, the J end by 7 bases, with 10 bases between. The CDR3 extends over 15 amino acids. The CDR3, as DNA: TGCGCCAGCAGCCAAGATTCGAGCCCAAATTCACCCCTCCACTTT. Protein: CASSQDSSPNSPLHF.

The chain carries TRBV9 and TRBJ2-1, with 9 positions matching TRBD2. The CDR3 consists of 15 residues. V shed 3 bases and J 2 bases; nucleotides not matched to a gene: 3. Looked up from germline, CDR1 is SGDLS and CDR2 is YYNGEE. This chain's CDR3 is CASSASGATYNEQFF. CDR3 in DNA: TGTGCCAGCAGCGCTAGCGGGGCAACCTACAATGAGCAGTTCTTC.

The V call is TRBV7-2, the J call TRBJ1-5; 11 bases match TRBD1. This CDR3 contains 15 residues. Germline trimming cut 3 bases from V and 5 bases from J; bases unmatched to any gene: 3. In germline, CDR1 is SGHTA, CDR2 FQGNSA. The DNA for the CDR3 is TGTGCCAGCAGCTTGGACAGGGGGCTTTATCAGCCCCAGCATTTT. Translation: CASSLDRGLYQPQHF.

This clone was seen a few times. This chain uses TRBV2 with TRBJ2-2; possible D gene TRBD1, 5 bases. The V gene lost 6 bases and the J gene lost 0 bases, with 11 bases spanning the gap. This CDR3 region has 15 residues. The germline CDR1 and CDR2 sequences are SNHLY and FYNNEI. CDR3 sequence reads: CASRYDSSNTGELFF. For the CDR3, the DNA is TGTGCCAGCAGGTATGACAGCTCGAACACCGGGGAGCTGTTTTTT.

V and J are TRBV7-9 and TRBJ2-1; TRBD1 is a possible D gene (5 bases). This CDR3 spans 14 amino acids. CDR1 and CDR2 (germline): SEHNR, FQNEAQ (reference sequence). Trimming took off 2 bases at V and 5 bases at J, with 10 bases between the two ends. In DNA form, the CDR3 reads TGTGCCAGCAGCTTACAGGGAAGAAACAATGAGCAGTTCTTC. Its translation is CASSLQGRNNEQFF.

The chain combines TRBV7-3 with TRBJ2-3, with a possible D match to TRBD2 (6 bases). The V gene lost 1 base and the J gene lost 5 bases, with 7 bases spanning the gap. The CDR3 totals 13 residues. Germline CDR1 and CDR2: SGHTA and FQGTGA. CDR3 bases: TGTGCCAGCAGCTTAATGGGAGGAGATACGCAGTATTTT. As protein: CASSLMGGDTQYF.

The chain has TRBV25-1 and TRBJ2-5; the match to TRBD2 covers 7 bases. The CDR3 covers 13 residues. Trimming removed 2 bases from V and 10 bases from J; junction bases left unmatched: 7. CDR1 MGHDK and CDR2 SYGVNS come from the germline V gene. CDR3 loop: CASSEGGDWDQYF. The CDR3 DNA is TGTGCCAGCAGTGAAGGGGGGGACTGGGACCAGTACTTC. The full variable domain, with the rest looked up from reference TRBV25-1 and TRBJ2-5, is EADIYQTPRYLVIGTGKKITLECSQTMGHDKMYWYQQDPGMELHLIHYSYGVNSTEKGDLSSESTVSRIRTEHFPLTLESARPSHTSQYLCASSEGGDWDQYFGPGTRLLVL.

V usage is TRBV6-5 and J usage is TRBJ2-1, with 8 nucleotides matching TRBD1. Looked up from germline, CDR1 is MNHEY and CDR2 is SVGAGI. V lost 4 bases to trimming and J lost 3 bases; unmatched junction nucleotides: 2. CDR3 size: 14 residues. The CDR3 sequence: CASSSGTGYNEQFF. DNA of the CDR3: TGTGCCAGCAGTTCCGGGACAGGCTACAATGAGCAGTTCTTC.

This chain uses TRBV18 with TRBJ2-1; D possibly corresponds to TRBD2 (7 bases). V shed 4 bases and J shed 6 bases, with 13 bases lying between them. The length of the CDR3 is 14 residues. Germline values: CDR1 KGHSH, CDR2 LQKENI. DNA for the CDR3: TGTGCCAGCTCACGAGTCGGGGGGCTCAATGAGCAGTTCTTC. Translating it yields CASSRVGGLNEQFF. The complete variable domain, with remaining parts taken from reference TRBV18 and TRBJ2-1, reads NAGVMQNPRHLVRRRGQEARLRCSPMKGHSHVYWYRQLPEEGLKFMVYLQKENIIDESGMPKERFSAEFPKEGPSILRIQQVVRGDSAAYFCASSRVGGLNEQFFGPGTRLTVL.

The CDR3 spells CARSLAAAYRGRDNSPLHF. In nucleotides, the CDR3 is TGTGCCAGAAGCTTGGCCGCCGCCTACAGGGGGCGGGATAATTCACCCCTCCACTTT. This sequence joins TRBV5-3 and TRBJ1-6, with 9 bases identical to TRBD1. TRBV5-3 is an ORF for which the function is uncertain. V lost 0 bases, J lost 5 bases, and 12 bases stayed unmatched. The CDR3 contains 19 residues.

The chain combines TRBV4-1 with TRBJ2-4; 8 bases line up with TRBD1. J gave up 2 bases and V 5 bases, and 11 bases lay outside the gene matches. CDR3 length: 17 amino acids. Looked up from germline, CDR1 is MGHRA and CDR2 is YSYEKL. The CDR3 coding sequence is TGCGCCAGCAGCTTACCGACAGGGGCCTACCCCAAAAACATTCAGTACTTC. Translated, it gives CASSLPTGAYPKNIQYF.

The genes are TRBV15 and TRBJ2-5; D is undetermined. The CDR3 covers 12 residues. Between the trimmed V and J ends, which lost 4 bases and 5 bases, there was a span of 8 bases. CDR1 LNHNV and CDR2 YYDKDF come from the germline V gene (reference sequence). In nucleotides, the CDR3 is TGTGCCACCAGCAATCTATGGGAGACCCAGTACTTC. Translated: CATSNLWETQYF.

The sample holds one count of this clone. The gene calls are TRBV7-9 and TRBJ2-2, with D possibly being TRBD1 (5 bases). V lost 2 bases and J 0 bases, leaving 7 bases between the germline ends. The CDR3 is made up of 15 amino acids. Germline V lookup: CDR1 SEHNR, CDR2 FQNEAQ (reference sequence). The CDR3: CASSLTRANTGELFF. CDR3 coding DNA: TGTGCCAGCAGCTTAACCAGGGCGAACACCGGGGAGCTGTTTTTT.

V and J are TRBV11-2 and TRBJ1-1; possibly TRBD1 for D (6 bases). Germline assignment: CDR1 SGHAT and CDR2 FQNNGV. Trimming cost V 1 base and J 3 bases, with 6 bases left between them. The CDR3 contains 13 residues. The CDR3 reads CASSLAGDTEAFF. CDR3 bases: TGTGCCAGCAGCTTAGCAGGGGACACTGAAGCTTTCTTT.

The CDR3 loop reads CASRENYGYTF. The DNA for the CDR3 is TGTGCCAGCAGGGAGAACTATGGCTACACCTTC. The chain carries TRBV5-5 and TRBJ1-2, with D unclear. The CDR3 is 11 amino acids. The germline V gene encodes CDR1 SGHKS and CDR2 YYEKEE (reference sequence). The V end lost 5 bases, the J end lost 2 bases, and 4 bases lay between the germline ends.